What follows is one T cell receptor (beta chain) and its context. Its target is unknown. CDR1 and CDR2 from the germline V gene are SGHRS and YFSETQ. The CDR3 has 15 amino acids. The V and J ends lost 5 bases and 6 bases, in that order; junction bases with no gene match: 13. This sample is drawn from a study of cytomegalovirus exposure and HLA in healthy donors. The study, taken as a whole, reports: The likely origin of a cluster of highly shared sequence variants was a sequencing artifact.

The PCR contained 60 Vbeta and 13 Jbeta primers. Source study methods: As a later analysis found, there were 80 million or so unique TCR beta chains, of which roughly 11 million were shared. The table came from immunoSEQ multiplex PCR; TCRdb's copy has only in-frame clones and leaves some out. The V and J calls and clone size are taken from that table; D and trimming were inferred from the DNA. The sample lists under 55,000 clones; approximately 77% were seen once. The origin of this receptor is a woman aged 50 to 60 in good health and CMV-seronegative. The sample taken for sequencing was PBMCs. J is TRBJ2-7 and V is TRBV5-1; 8 nucleotides line up with TRBD2. CDR3 sequence reads: CASRSTSGPSGEQYF. For the CDR3, the DNA is TGCGCCAGCAGATCCACTAGCGGACCCTCGGGCGAGCAGTACTTC. The full variable domain, rest sourced from reference TRBV5-1 and TRBJ2-7, is KAGVTQTPRYLIKTRGQQVTLSCSPISGHRSVSWYQQTPGQGLQFLFEYFSETQRNKGNFPGRFSGRQFSNSRSEMNVSTLELGDSALYLCASRSTSGPSGEQYFGPGTRLTVT.